A selection of T cell receptor beta chains follows, all from one sample in a study of blood T cell repertoires in COVID-19. Assay: immunoSEQ multiplex PCR; the TCRdb copy retains only in-frame clones and omits some. Of 120,000 to 150,000 clones listed, about four fifths are singletons. The sample was peripheral blood. Receptors originate from a human donor with acute or convalescent COVID-19. The donor label of this sample is uncertain. Both conserved end residues are part of each CDR3. The D gene is left open where the match is weak. Part of the rows lack a size; the others show once, few, many or a class for expanded clones.

V gene	clone size	J gene	D gene	CDR3 DNA	CDR3 protein
TRBV2	few	TRBJ1-3	-	TGTGCCAGCAGTAATGGGGCAGTTAACACCATATATTTT	CASSNGAVNTIYF
TRBV27	-	TRBJ1-2	-	TGTGCCAGCAGACGTCCAGGGCCCCGAGGCTATGGCTACACCTTC	CASRRPGPRGYGYTF
TRBV9	few	TRBJ2-6	-	TGTGCCAGCAGCTTCACAGGGATCACCTCTGGGGCCAACGTCCTGACTTTC	CASSFTGITSGANVLTF
TRBV5-6	-	TRBJ2-3	TRBD1	TGTGCCAGCAGCTTGACGGCAGGGGGCTTAATGGATACGCAGTATTTT	CASSLTAGGLMDTQYF
TRBV9	-	TRBJ2-5	-	TGTGCCAGCAGCGTAGCGGTAGGAGGAGAAGAGACCCAGTACTTC	CASSVAVGGEETQYF
TRBV19	-	TRBJ1-6	TRBD1	TGTGCCAGTAGTATAGACGGGACAGGGGATTCACCCCTCCACTTT	CASSIDGTGDSPLHF
TRBV15	-	TRBJ2-3	-	TGTGCCACCAGCGGAGATCAGACTAGTCCGACAGATACGCAGTATTTT	CATSGDQTSPTDTQYF
TRBV4-1	-	TRBJ2-1	-	TGCGCCAGCAGCCAAGATGAAGCCTCCAATGAGCAGTTCTTC	CASSQDEASNEQFF
TRBV12-5	-	TRBJ1-5	-	TGTGCTAGTGGCCTCTCAGGGTATCAGCCCCAGCATTTT	CASGLSGYQPQHF
TRBV7-9	-	TRBJ2-7	TRBD1	TGTGCCAGCAGCTTAGGACAGGGGGGCTTTTACGAGCAGTACTTC	CASSLGQGGFYEQYF
TRBV4-1	-	TRBJ2-3	-	TGCGCCAGCAGCCCCCCCGGCCGGGGTCCAGATACGCAGTATTTT	CASSPPGRGPDTQYF
TRBV19	-	TRBJ2-2	-	TGTGCCAGTAGTATAGGAGGAGGGACCGGGGAGCTGTTTTTT	CASSIGGGTGELFF
TRBV18	-	TRBJ2-7	-	TGTGCCAGCCACGGAGACTCCTACGAGCAGTACTTC	CASHGDSYEQYF
TRBV9	-	TRBJ2-3	-	TGTGCCAGCAGCGTAGGTGTGAGAAGCACAGATACGCAGTATTTT	CASSVGVRSTDTQYF
TRBV2	-	TRBJ2-1	-	TGTGCCAGCAGTGGCCCGGGGACTCCCTCTGAACTTGAGCAGTTCTTC	CASSGPGTPSELEQFF
TRBV2	-	TRBJ1-1	-	TGTGCCAGCAGTGAACGTAGAACAGTAACTGAAGCTTTCTTT	CASSERRTVTEAFF
TRBV10-1	-	TRBJ1-2	-	TGCGCCAGCAGTGGACAGGCGGGCTATGGCTACACCTTC	CASSGQAGYGYTF
TRBV15	once	TRBJ2-3	TRBD2	TGTGCCACCAGCAGAGATCGCTCCCCGAGAGCGGGGGGACAAGATACGCAGTATTTT	CATSRDRSPRAGGQDTQYF
TRBV30	-	TRBJ1-4	-	TGTGCCTGGAGTGTACGAGTCTGGGAAAAACTGTTTTTT	CAWSVRVWEKLFF
TRBV27	-	TRBJ1-2	TRBD1	TGTGCCAGCAGTTCTGGGACAGGGGCTTACTATGGCTACACCTTC	CASSSGTGAYYGYTF
TRBV14	-	TRBJ1-1	-	TGTGCCAGCAGCCAAGCGGGAGAAGCTTTCTTT	CASSQAGEAFF
TRBV6-6	-	TRBJ1-5	TRBD1	TGTGCCAGCAGTCCGCCGGGACAGGACTCACGGCCCCAGCATTTT	CASSPPGQDSRPQHF
TRBV11-1	-	TRBJ2-1	-	TGTGCCAGCAGCTTACGGGACTTGCGGACCTACAATGAGCAGTTCTTC	CASSLRDLRTYNEQFF
TRBV9	few	TRBJ2-4	TRBD1	TGTGCCTCAGGTCCCGGGACAGGGGGTGAAGAAAACATTCAGTACTTC	CASGPGTGGEENIQYF
TRBV6-1	once	TRBJ2-3	TRBD2	TGTGCCAGCAGTGAGGGCGGGGGGCGCACAGATACGCAGTATTTT	CASSEGGGRTDTQYF
TRBV29-1	once	TRBJ1-4	TRBD1	TGCAGCGCTGGGACAGGGAGTGAAAAACTGTTTTTT	CSAGTGSEKLFF
TRBV3-1/TRBV3-2	-	TRBJ1-1	-	TGTGCCAGCAGCCCCACAGGAGGGTCAGTCGGGGCTTTCTTT	CASSPTGGSVGAFF
TRBV6-5	-	TRBJ2-5	TRBD2	TGTGCCAGCAGTTTTGTCGGGAGGCAAGAGACCCAGTACTTC	CASSFVGRQETQYF
TRBV3-1/TRBV3-2	-	TRBJ2-1	-	TGTGCCAGCAGCCAAGAAGGAGGGGGGGGTTACAATGAGCAGTTCTTC	CASSQEGGGGYNEQFF
TRBV27	-	TRBJ1-5	-	TGTGCCAGCAGTTTGGCCTTCGGGAGCAATCAGCCCCAGCATTTT	CASSLAFGSNQPQHF
TRBV18	-	TRBJ1-1	TRBD1	TGTGCCAGCTCAAAGGGACAGACGAGGGCTGAAGCTTTCTTT	CASSKGQTRAEAFF
TRBV6-5	-	TRBJ1-5	-	TGTGCCAGCAAGAAGGGGTTAAATCAGCCCCAGCATTTT	CASKKGLNQPQHF